This T cell receptor beta chain is from a study of regulatory T cells in long-lasting Graves disease. The sample holds a few counts of this clonotype. The length of the CDR3 is 14 residues. Germline V gives CDR1 SGHNT, CDR2 YYREEE (reference sequence). V was shortened by 2 bases and J by 2 bases, with 7 bases between the two germline ends. CDR3 regions were amplified by Arm-PCR using iRepertoire HTBI primers to build TCR beta libraries. Authors' data handling: In the combined samples, under 80 TRBV and under 15 TRBJ segments were identified. TCRdb re-called the multiplex PCR reads with MiXCR, one entry per CDR3 protein. TCRdb, rather than the study authors, made the V and J calls. Among about 470,000 distinct CDR3 sequences, roughly 20% were seen once, and the ten largest hold 7.8%. Time point of the sample: persistent/refractory GD, antithyroid drugs over 5 years with positive TRAb. Preparation of the TCR library used RNA extracted from PBMCs. The authors drew patients from an endocrinology department in Xi'an, China.

The clonotype was recovered from a female donor with Graves disease. The chain joins TRBV5-4 to TRBJ2-2; no definite D call. The material was peripheral blood mononuclear cells (PBMCs), obtained when the disease was refractory, from a patient treated with antithyroid drugs. CDR3 residues: CASSFGPNTGELFF. The CDR3 DNA reads TGTGCCAGCAGCTTTGGGCCCAACACCGGGGAGCTGTTTTTT. The entire variable domain, with the rest obtained from reference TRBV5-4 and TRBJ2-2, is as follows: ETGVTQSPTHLIKTRGQQVTLRCSSQSGHNTVSWYQQALGQGPQFIFQYYREEENGRGNFPPRFSGLQFPNYSSELNVNALELDDSALYLCASSFGPNTGELFFGEGSRLTVL.